This T cell receptor beta chain was captured in a study of blood T cell repertoires in COVID-19. CDR1 and CDR2 from the germline V gene are MNHEY and SMNVEV (reference sequence). CDR3 length equals 13 residues. V lost 10 bases and J lost 5; bases outside the gene matches: 6. Only in-frame clones appear in the TCRdb table, and some are missing; sequencing was by immunoSEQ multiplex PCR. The table shows 180,000 or so clones, with about four fifths occurring only once. The sequence came from a woman between 40 and 50 years old with COVID-19, enrolled during active disease. The V and J genes are TRBV27 and TRBJ1-5; 9 bases match TRBD1. Sequenced sample: peripheral blood. The CDR3, as DNA: TGTGCCACCGGACAGGGGCCATATCAGCCCCAGCATTTT. Translating gives CATGQGPYQPQHF.